This T cell receptor (beta chain) comes out of a study of OX40 agonist ivuxolimab in advanced cancers. As for the study in general: Among those enrolled, mean age was around 60 years (range roughly 20 to 85) and over 70% were male. Prior checkpoint blockade (anti-PD-1, anti-PD-L1 or anti-CTLA-4) was permitted; 35% to 50% had it. Study-level points and caveats: In the expanded peripheral T cells, antigen specificity was never determined. Low normalized T-cell clonal expansion was also seen in some nonresponders.

A single count supports this clone. Antigen: not known. Germline V lookup: CDR1 MNHNY, CDR2 SVGAGI (reference sequence). The CDR3 covers 15 residues. V shed 8 bases, J shed 5 bases, and the junction held 12 bases outside the gene matches. TCRdb's copy holds only in-frame clones and misses some; the assay was immunoSEQ multiplex PCR. The data show more than 45,000 clones, roughly 88% seen once. This specimen consisted of CD4+ or CD8+ T cells sorted from blood, obtained in a trial of the OX40 agonist ivuxolimab. The chain is built from TRBV6-6 and TRBJ1-5, with 7 positions matching TRBD1. This receptor was identified in an adult with an advanced solid tumor such as melanoma, head and neck, liver or kidney cancer. The CDR3 region has the DNA TGTGCCAGCGGGCTCCTCTCAGGGGGAGATCAGCCCCAGCATTTT. This codes for CASGLLSGGDQPQHF.